This TCR beta chain was identified during a study of beta chain features in type 1 diabetes. Study-level findings and limits: Type 1 diabetes patients had TCRB CDR3s that were shorter (moderately but significantly so) in all four CD4+ subsets.

As for this clone: No antigen is known for it.

Staining for CD45RO/CCR7/CD25/CD127/CD95/CD27 allowed sorting of CD4+ naive, central memory, regulatory and stem cell-like memory cells. cDNA synthesis used the whole RNA isolate, giving expressed TCRB sequences. The method was immunoSEQ multiplex PCR; TCRdb's version includes in-frame clones alone and lacks a portion of them. Of 60,000 to 75,000 clones listed, about 50% are singletons. The germline CDR1 and CDR2 sequences are LNHNV and YYDKDF (reference sequence). The CDR3 runs to 13 residues. Trimming cost V 4 bases and J 4 bases, with 8 bases left between them. V is TRBV15 and J is TRBJ1-5; tentatively, D is TRBD1 (6 bases). The receptor was isolated from a man between 25 and 39 years old with type 1 diabetes. Material for sequencing was central memory CD4+ T cells from blood. Here the CDR3 reads CATSTGQNQPQHF. CDR3 DNA: TGTGCCACCAGCACCGGACAGAATCAGCCCCAGCATTTT.